What follows is one T cell receptor (beta chain) and its context. This record comes from a study of control samples from healthy donors and cancer patients. Clones were sequenced by immunoSEQ multiplex PCR, and TCRdb holds only the in-frame ones, with some missing. Among roughly 99,000 clones listed, 82% were seen once. The TCR originated in a man in his sixties in good health. Sequencing was performed on blood.

The CDR3 DNA is TGTGCCAGCAGCCAAGATGAGTACAGGGGGTCCTACGAGCAGTACTTC. Its translation: CASSQDEYRGSYEQYF. V gene TRBV3-1 (or the pseudogene TRBV3-2) combines with J gene TRBJ2-7; 8 bases map to TRBD1. J lost 1 base, V lost 0 bases, and 5 bases had no gene match. Per germline, CDR1 LGHDT and CDR2 YNNKEL (reference sequence). The CDR3 is made up of 16 amino acids.